This T cell receptor beta chain originates from a study of beta chain features in type 1 diabetes. The study, taken as a whole, reports: Type 1 diabetes patients had moderately but significantly shorter TCRB CDR3s in all four CD4+ subsets.

As concerns this clone: Its antigen is not known.

Investigators reverse transcribed all isolated RNA, so they sequenced expressed TCRB transcripts. Profiled with immunoSEQ multiplex PCR; TCRdb holds only in-frame clones, not every one. The data contain hundreds of thousands of clones, roughly 13% of them singletons. The CDR3 has 15 residues. V was pared by 4 bases and J by 3 bases, with 16 bases between. Germline CDR1 reads KGHSH; CDR2 reads LQKENI. Sorted cells reached over 95% purity in every population. The chain has TRBV18 and TRBJ2-7, with a possible D match to TRBD1 (6 bases). This TCR derives from a man aged 18 to 29 with type 1 diabetes. Sequencing was done on a sample of naive CD4+ T cells from blood. Here the CDR3 DNA reads TGTGCCAGCTCACTACGGGACACTCCTAACTACGAGCAGTACTTC. Amino acids: CASSLRDTPNYEQYF.